This T cell receptor (beta chain) was profiled in a study of cytomegalovirus exposure and HLA in healthy donors. With 60 Vbeta and 13 Jbeta primers, the PCR was carried out. The assay was immunoSEQ multiplex PCR, and TCRdb's table has in-frame clones only and misses some. The data show roughly 190,000 clones, roughly 80% seen once. Germline V gene data show CDR1 as SGHTA and CDR2 as FQGTGA. The CDR3 spans 14 residues. Trimming took 3 bases from V and 6 from J; bases not matched to a gene: 7. The rearrangement links TRBV7-3 to TRBJ1-2, with 7 nucleotides matching TRBD1. Sequencing was done on a sample of PBMCs. This TCR derives from a woman aged 45-59 years in good health and CMV-seropositive. The CDR3 coding sequence is TGTGCCAGCAGCTTGCCGGGACAGAACGATGGCTACACCTTC. As protein: CASSLPGQNDGYTF. The full variable domain, completed using reference TRBV7-3 and TRBJ1-2, is GAGVSQTPSNKVTEKGKYVELRCDPISGHTALYWYRQSLGQGPEFLIYFQGTGAADDSGLPNDRFFAVRPEGSVSTLKIQRTERGDSAVYLCASSLPGQNDGYTFGSGTRLTVV.